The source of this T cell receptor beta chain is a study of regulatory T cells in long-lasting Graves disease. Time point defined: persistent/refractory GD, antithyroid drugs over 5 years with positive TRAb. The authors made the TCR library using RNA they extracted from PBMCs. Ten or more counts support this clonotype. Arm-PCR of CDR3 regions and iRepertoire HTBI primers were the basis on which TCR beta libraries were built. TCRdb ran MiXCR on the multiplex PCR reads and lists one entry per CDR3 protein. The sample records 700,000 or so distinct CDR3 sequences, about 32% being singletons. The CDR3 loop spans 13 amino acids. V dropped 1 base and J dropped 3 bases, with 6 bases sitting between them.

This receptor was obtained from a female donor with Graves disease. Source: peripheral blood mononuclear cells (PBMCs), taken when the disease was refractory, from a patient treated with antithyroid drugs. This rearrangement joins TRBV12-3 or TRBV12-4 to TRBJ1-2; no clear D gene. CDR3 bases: TGTGCCAGCAGTTTAGGGGTAGACTATGGCTACACCTTC. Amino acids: CASSLGVDYGYTF.